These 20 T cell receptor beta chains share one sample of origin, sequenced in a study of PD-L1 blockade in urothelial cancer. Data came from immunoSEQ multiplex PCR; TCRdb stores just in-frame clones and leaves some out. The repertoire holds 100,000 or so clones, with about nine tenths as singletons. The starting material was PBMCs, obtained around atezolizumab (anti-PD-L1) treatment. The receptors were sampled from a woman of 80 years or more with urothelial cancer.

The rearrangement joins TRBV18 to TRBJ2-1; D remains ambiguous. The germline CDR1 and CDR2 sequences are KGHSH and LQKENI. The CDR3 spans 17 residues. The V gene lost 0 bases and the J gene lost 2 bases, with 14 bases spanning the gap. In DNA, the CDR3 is TGTGCCAGCTCACCACCGCGTCAACCGATTACCTACAATGAGCAGTTCTTC. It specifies CASSPPRQPITYNEQFF.

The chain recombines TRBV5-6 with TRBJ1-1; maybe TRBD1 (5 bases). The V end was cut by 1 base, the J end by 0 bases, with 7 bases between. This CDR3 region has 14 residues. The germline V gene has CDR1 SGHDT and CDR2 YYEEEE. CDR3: CASSLSGMNTEAFF. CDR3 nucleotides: TGTGCCAGCAGCTTGTCAGGGATGAACACTGAAGCTTTCTTT. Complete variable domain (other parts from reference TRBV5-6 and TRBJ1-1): DAGVTQSPTHLIKTRGQQVTLRCSPKSGHDTVSWYQQALGQGPQFIFQYYEEEERQRGNFPDRFSGHQFPNYSSELNVNALLLGDSALYLCASSLSGMNTEAFFGQGTRLTVV.

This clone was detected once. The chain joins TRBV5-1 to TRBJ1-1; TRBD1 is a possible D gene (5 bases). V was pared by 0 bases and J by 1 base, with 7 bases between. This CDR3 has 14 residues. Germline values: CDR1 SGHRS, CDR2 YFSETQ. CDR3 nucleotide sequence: TGCGCCAGCAGCTTGGAGGGGCGGAACACTGAAGCTTTCTTT. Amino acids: CASSLEGRNTEAFF.

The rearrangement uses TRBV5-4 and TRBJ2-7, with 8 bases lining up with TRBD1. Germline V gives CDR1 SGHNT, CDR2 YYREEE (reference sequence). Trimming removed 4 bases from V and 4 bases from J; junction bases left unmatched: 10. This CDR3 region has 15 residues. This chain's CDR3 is CASSGGDRSYYEQYF. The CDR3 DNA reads TGTGCCAGCAGCGGAGGGGACAGGAGTTATTACGAGCAGTACTTC.

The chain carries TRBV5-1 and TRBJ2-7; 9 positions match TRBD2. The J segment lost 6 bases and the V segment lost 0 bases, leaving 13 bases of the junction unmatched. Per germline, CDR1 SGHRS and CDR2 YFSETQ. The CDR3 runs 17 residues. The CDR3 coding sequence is TGCGCCAGCAGCTTGGCCGGGGTAGCGGGAGTTCCAGGCGAGCAGTACTTC. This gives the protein CASSLAGVAGVPGEQYF. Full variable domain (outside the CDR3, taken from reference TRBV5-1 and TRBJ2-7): KAGVTQTPRYLIKTRGQQVTLSCSPISGHRSVSWYQQTPGQGLQFLFEYFSETQRNKGNFPGRFSGRQFSNSRSEMNVSTLELGDSALYLCASSLAGVAGVPGEQYFGPGTRLTVT.

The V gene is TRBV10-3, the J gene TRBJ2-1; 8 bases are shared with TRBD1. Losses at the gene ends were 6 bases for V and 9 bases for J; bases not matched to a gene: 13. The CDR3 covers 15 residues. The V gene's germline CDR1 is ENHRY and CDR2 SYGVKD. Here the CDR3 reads CAIRTGVDSRSEQFF. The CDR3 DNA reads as TGTGCCATCAGGACAGGGGTTGATTCAAGGAGTGAGCAGTTCTTC.

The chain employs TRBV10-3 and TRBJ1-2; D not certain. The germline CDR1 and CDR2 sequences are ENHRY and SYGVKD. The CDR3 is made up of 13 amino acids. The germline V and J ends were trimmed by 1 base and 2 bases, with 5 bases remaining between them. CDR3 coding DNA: TGTGCCATCAGTGAGTACGGGAACTATGGCTACACCTTC. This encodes CAISEYGNYGYTF.

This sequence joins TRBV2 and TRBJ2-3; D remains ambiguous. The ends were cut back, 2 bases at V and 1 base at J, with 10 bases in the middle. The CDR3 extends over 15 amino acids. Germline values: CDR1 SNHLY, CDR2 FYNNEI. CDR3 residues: CASSELAAGTDTQYF. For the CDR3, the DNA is TGTGCCAGCAGTGAACTTGCGGCGGGCACAGATACGCAGTATTTT.

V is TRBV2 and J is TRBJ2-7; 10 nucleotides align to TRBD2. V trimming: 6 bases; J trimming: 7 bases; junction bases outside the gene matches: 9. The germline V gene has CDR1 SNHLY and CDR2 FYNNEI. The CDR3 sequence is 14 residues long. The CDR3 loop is CASSLAGAVGEQYF. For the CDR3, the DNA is TGTGCCAGCAGCCTAGCGGGAGCGGTGGGTGAGCAGTACTTC.

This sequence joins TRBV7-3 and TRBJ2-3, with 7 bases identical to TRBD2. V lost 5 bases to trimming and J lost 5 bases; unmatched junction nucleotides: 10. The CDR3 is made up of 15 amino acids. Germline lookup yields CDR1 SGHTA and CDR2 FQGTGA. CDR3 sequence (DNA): TGTGCCAGCAGCCCTAGCGGCCCTTCGGGAGATACGCAGTATTTT. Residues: CASSPSGPSGDTQYF.

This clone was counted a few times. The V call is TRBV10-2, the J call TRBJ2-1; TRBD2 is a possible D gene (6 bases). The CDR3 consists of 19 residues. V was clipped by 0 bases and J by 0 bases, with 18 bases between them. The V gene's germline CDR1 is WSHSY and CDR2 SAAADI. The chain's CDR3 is CASSESSGGGTRSYNEQFF. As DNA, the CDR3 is TGCGCCAGCAGTGAGTCGAGTGGGGGAGGCACTCGCTCCTACAATGAGCAGTTCTTC.

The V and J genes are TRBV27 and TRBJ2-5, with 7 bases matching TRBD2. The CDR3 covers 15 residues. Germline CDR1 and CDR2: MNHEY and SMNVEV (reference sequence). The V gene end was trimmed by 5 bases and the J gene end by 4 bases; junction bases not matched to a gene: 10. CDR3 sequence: CASSAGVPLSETQYF. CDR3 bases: TGTGCCAGCAGTGCGGGAGTTCCCCTTTCAGAGACCCAGTACTTC.

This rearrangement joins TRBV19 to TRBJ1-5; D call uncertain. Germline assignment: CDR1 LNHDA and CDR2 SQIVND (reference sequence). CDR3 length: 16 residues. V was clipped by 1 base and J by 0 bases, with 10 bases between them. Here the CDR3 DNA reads TGTGCCAGTAGTATAGTTGGAGGGTATAGCAATCAGCCCCAGCATTTT. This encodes CASSIVGGYSNQPQHF.

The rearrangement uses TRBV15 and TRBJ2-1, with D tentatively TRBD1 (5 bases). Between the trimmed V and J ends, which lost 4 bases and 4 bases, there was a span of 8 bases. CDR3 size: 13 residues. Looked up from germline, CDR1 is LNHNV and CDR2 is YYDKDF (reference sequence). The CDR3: CATSTHRYNEQFF. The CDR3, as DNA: TGTGCCACCAGCACCCACAGGTACAATGAGCAGTTCTTC.

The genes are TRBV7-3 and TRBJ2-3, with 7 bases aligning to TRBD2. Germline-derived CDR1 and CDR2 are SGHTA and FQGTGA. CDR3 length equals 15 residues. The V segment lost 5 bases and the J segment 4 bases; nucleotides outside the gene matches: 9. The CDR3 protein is CASSQAAGVPDTQYF. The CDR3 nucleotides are TGTGCCAGCAGCCAAGCGGCGGGAGTGCCAGATACGCAGTATTTT.

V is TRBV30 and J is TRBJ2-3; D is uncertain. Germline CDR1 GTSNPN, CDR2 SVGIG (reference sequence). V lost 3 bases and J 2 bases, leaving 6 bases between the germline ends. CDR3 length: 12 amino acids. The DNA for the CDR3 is TGTGCCTGGAGGGCCACCACAGATACGCAGTATTTT. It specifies CAWRATTDTQYF.

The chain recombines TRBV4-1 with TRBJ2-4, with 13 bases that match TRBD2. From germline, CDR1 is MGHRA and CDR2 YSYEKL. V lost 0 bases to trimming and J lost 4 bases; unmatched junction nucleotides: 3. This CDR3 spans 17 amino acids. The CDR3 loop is CASSQEGLAGLKNIQYF. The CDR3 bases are TGCGCCAGCAGCCAAGAGGGACTAGCGGGGCTGAAAAACATTCAGTACTTC.

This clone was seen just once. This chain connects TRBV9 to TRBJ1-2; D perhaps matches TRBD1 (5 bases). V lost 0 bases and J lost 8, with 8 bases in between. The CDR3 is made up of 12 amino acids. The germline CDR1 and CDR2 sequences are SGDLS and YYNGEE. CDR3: CASSVATAGYTF. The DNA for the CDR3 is TGTGCCAGCAGCGTAGCGACAGCCGGCTACACCTTC.

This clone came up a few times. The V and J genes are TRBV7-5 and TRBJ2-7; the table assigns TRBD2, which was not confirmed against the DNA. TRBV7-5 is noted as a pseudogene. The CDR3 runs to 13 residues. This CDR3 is CVRSADYLYEQYF. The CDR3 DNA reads TGTGTCAGAAGCGCGGACTACCTTTACGAGCAGTACTTC.

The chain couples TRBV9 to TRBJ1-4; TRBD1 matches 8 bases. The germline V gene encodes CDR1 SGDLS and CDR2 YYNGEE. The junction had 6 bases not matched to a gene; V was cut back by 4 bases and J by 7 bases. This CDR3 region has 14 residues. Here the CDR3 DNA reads TGTGCCAGCAGCTCTACAGGGGGAGGTGAAAAACTGTTTTTT. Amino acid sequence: CASSSTGGGEKLFF.